The entry below describes one T cell receptor (beta chain). The data are from a study of CD8+ T cells in alopecia areata. Extracted RNA was reverse transcribed, and the resulting cDNA served as sequencing template. The assay was immunoSEQ multiplex PCR, and TCRdb's table has in-frame clones only and misses some. The repertoire includes roughly 120,000 clones, about 50% of them detected once, and roughly 0.5% sits in the top ten. Treatment of the sample: oral pan-JAK inhibitor, 5-10 mg twice daily. The clonotype originates from a human donor with alopecia areata. The sequences come from CD4+ T cells sorted from blood, collected at week 4, from a patient treated with tofacitinib.

The CDR3 spells CAWDTTRGWKYF. CDR3 sequence (DNA): TGTGCCTGGGATACAACACGAGGATGGAAGTACTTC. The rearrangement joins TRBV30 to TRBJ2-7; no clear D gene. The CDR3 loop spans 12 amino acids. Germline V gives CDR1 GTSNPN, CDR2 SVGIG (reference sequence). Trimming took 5 bases from V and 11 from J, leaving 19 bases between them. Together with reference TRBV30 and TRBJ2-7, the CDR3 gives the full variable domain: SQTIHQWPATLVQPVGSPLSLECTVEGTSNPNLYWYRQAAGRGLQLLFYSVGIGQISSEVPQNLSASRPQDRQFILSSKKLLLSDSGFYLCAWDTTRGWKYFGPGTRLTVT.